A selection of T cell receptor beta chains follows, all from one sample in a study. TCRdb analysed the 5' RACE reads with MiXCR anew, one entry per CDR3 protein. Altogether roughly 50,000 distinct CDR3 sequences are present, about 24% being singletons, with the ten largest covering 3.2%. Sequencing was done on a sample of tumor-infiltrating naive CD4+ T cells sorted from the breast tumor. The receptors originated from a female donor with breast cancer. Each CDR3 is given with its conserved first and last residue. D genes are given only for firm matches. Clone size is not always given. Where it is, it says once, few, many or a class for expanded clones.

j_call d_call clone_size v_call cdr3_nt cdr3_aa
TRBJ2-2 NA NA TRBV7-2 TGTGCCAGCAGGAGGGAGAGGAGGATCGGGGAGCTGTTTTTT CASRRERRIGELFF
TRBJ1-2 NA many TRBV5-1 TGCGCCAGCAGCTTGGAAGGAAAGACTAACTATGGCTACACCTTC CASSLEGKTNYGYTF
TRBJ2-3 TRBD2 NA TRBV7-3 TGTGCCACCTCACTTAGCGGGGGTTCCACAGATACGCAGTGTTTC CATSLSGGSTDTQCF
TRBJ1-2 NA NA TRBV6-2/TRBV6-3 TGTGCCGGAAAGGACTCTGTAGGTTATGGCTACACCTTC CAGKDSVGYGYTF
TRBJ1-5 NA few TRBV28 TGTGCCAGCAGTCTACGTCCCGAGGGCAATCAGCCCCAGCATTTT CASSLRPEGNQPQHF
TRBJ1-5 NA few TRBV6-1 TGTGCCAGCAGCGACAGCCCCAATCAGCCCCAGCATTTT CASSDSPNQPQHF
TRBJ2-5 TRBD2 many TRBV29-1 TGCAGCGTTCAGATGACTAGCCCCCGAGAGACCCAGTACTTC CSVQMTSPRETQYF
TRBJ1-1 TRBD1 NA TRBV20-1 TGCAGTGCAGAAAACACAGGGGGTGGAACTGAAGCTTTCTTT CSAENTGGGTEAFF
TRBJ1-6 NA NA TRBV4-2 TGTGCCAGCAGCCAAGACAGGGTTAAAGCACCCCTCCACTTT CASSQDRVKAPLHF
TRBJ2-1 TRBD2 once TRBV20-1 TGCAAAATGGGCCTAGCGGGGCGTAATGAGCAGTTCTTC CKMGLAGRNEQFF
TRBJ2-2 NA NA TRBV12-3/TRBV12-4 TGTGCCAGTAGGGGCCTGAACACCGGGGAGCTGTTTTTT CASRGLNTGELFF
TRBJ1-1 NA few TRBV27 TGTGCCAGCAGTCCACTTATCGGCACTGAAGCTTTCTTT CASSPLIGTEAFF
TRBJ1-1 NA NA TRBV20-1 TGCAGTGCTAGCTCGGGCAGTCAAGCTTTCTTT CSASSGSQAFF
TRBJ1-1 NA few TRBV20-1 TGCAGTGCGTACGATCCACGCGCCGTGAACACTGAAGCTTTCTTT CSAYDPRAVNTEAFF
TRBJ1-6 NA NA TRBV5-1 TGCGCCAGCAGTCCTTTAGACCTGGGCCGTAATTCACCCCTCCACTTT CASSPLDLGRNSPLHF
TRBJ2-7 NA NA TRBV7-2 TGTGCCAGCAGCCCAGGGGGGGCCTCGATCGAGAAGTACTTC CASSPGGASIEKYF
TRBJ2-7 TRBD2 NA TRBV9 TGTGCCGGCAGCTCGGGACTAGCGGCCCCCTGGGAGCAATACTTC CAGSSGLAAPWEQYF
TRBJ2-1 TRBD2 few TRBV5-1 TGCGCCAGCAGGATCTTGGTTACTAGCGGTAACAATGAGCAGTTCTTC CASRILVTSGNNEQFF
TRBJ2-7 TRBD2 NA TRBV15 TGTGCCACCAGCCCAACGGGGTTAGCGGGGACGCCTGGCGAGCAGTACTTC CATSPTGLAGTPGEQYF
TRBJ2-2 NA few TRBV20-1 TGCAGTGCTAGAGACCCAGGGGTGGGCACCGGGGAGCTGTTTTTT CSARDPGVGTGELFF
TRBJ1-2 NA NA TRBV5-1 TGCGCCAGCAGCTTGTCCCAGTATGGCTACACCTTC CASSLSQYGYTF
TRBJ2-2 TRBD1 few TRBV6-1 TGTGCCAGCAGTGCCCGGACAGGGCGAACCGGGGAGCGGTTTTTT CASSARTGRTGERFF
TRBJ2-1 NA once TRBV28 TGTGCCAGCAGGTTGAGCAGTGGACCCCAGTTCTTC CASRLSSGPQFF
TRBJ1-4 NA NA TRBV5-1 TGCGCCAGCAGCTTGTCCGGGAGGAGGGATGAAAAACTGTTTTTT CASSLSGRRDEKLFF
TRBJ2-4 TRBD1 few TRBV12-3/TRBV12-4 TGTGCCAGCAGCCCGGACAGGGTCTCGGACATTCAGTACTTC CASSPDRVSDIQYF
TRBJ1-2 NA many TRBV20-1 TGCAGTGCCGTCCGACAGGCTGGGGTGTATGGCTACACCTTC CSAVRQAGVYGYTF
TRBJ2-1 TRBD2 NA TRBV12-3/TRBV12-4 TGTGCCAGCACCCCAGGGATTGGCGGGAGCTCCTACAATGAGCAGTTCTTC CASTPGIGGSSYNEQFF
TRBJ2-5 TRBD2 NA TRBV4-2 TGTGCCAGCAGCCAAGAAGGGAGGGGAGCGAGAGAGACCCAGTACTTC CASSQEGRGARETQYF
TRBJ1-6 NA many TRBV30 TGTGCCTGGAGTGGTGCGGGGGCGGTTAATTCACCCCTCCACTTT CAWSGAGAVNSPLHF
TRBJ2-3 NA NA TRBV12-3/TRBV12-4 TGTGCCGGCAGTTTTCTGATCAGCCGCGCAGATACGCAGTATTTT CAGSFLISRADTQYF
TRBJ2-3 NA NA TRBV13 TGTGCCAGCAGCCGCTCCCCGGGTATTAGCGGTACTCGCACGGATACGCAGTATTTT CASSRSPGISGTRTDTQYF
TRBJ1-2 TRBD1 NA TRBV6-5 TGTGCCAGCAGTACCAACCCGGACAGGGGCGGCTACACCTTC CASSTNPDRGGYTF
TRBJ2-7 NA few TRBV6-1 TGTGCCAGCAGTGAACAGGTTCACGAGCAGTACTTC CASSEQVHEQYF
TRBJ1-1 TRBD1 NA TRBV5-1 TGCGCCAGCAGCCCGGTACGCTGGACAGGGCATAATGAGAACACTGAAGCTTTCTTT CASSPVRWTGHNENTEAFF
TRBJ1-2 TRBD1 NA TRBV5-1 TGCGCCAGCAGCGATCAGGGGGAAATCTATGGCTACACCTTC CASSDQGEIYGYTF
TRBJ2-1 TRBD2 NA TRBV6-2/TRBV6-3 TGTGCCAGTTCGGGACTAGCTCGAGAAAGTTTCTTC CASSGLARESFF
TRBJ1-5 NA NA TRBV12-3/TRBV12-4 TGTGCCAGCAGTCGGAACGCGGGGAGGGATCAGCCCCAGCATTTT CASSRNAGRDQPQHF
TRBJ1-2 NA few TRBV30 TGTGCCTGGAGTCTACAGGCGGGGGGTGGCTACACCTTC CAWSLQAGGGYTF
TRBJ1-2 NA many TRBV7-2 TGTGCCAGCAGCTTAAGGGACAAGAACTATGGCTACACCTTC CASSLRDKNYGYTF
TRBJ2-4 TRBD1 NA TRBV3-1 TGTGCCAGCAGCCCGAGGGACAGGGGAAGAGCCAAAAACATTCAGTACTTC CASSPRDRGRAKNIQYF
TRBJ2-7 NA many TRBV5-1 TGCGCCAGCATGTCCACAGGGATGGGCTCCTACGAGCAGTACTTC CASMSTGMGSYEQYF
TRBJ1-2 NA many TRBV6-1 TGTGCCAGCAGTGAAGCTTTAAGGGGCGCCGGGGGAAACTATGGCTACACCTTC CASSEALRGAGGNYGYTF
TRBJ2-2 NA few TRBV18 TGTGCCACCTCATTGAGAGACACCGGGGAGCTGTTTTTT CATSLRDTGELFF
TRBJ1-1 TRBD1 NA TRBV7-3 TGTGCCAGCAGCTCGTACAGGGGACGGCTTGAAGCTTTCTTT CASSSYRGRLEAFF
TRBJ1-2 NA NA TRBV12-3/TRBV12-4 TGTGCCAGCAGTTTAGTGCTCGGCAGGGACGATGGCTACACCTTC CASSLVLGRDDGYTF
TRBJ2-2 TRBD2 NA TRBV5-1 TGCGCCAGCAGCGAAGGGACTAGCGGGACCGGGGAGCTGTTTTTT CASSEGTSGTGELFF
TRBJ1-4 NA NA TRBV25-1 TGTGCCAGCAGTGAAGAAGGACCTAATGAAAAACTGTTTTTT CASSEEGPNEKLFF
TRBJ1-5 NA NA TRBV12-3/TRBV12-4 TGTGCCAGCAGTTTGCGAGTGCAGCCCCAGCATTTT CASSLRVQPQHF
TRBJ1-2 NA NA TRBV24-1 TGTGCCACCAGGGGACCGACGGAGAACTATGGCTACACCTTC CATRGPTENYGYTF